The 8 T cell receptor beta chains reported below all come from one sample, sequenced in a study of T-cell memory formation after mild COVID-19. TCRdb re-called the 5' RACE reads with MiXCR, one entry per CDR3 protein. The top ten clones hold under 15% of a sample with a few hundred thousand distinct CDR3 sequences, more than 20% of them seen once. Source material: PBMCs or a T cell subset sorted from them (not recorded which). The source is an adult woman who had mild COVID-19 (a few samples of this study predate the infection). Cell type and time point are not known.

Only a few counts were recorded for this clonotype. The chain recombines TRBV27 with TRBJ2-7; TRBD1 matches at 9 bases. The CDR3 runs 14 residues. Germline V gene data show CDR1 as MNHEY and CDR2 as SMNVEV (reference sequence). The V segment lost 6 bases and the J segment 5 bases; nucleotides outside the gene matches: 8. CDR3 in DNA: TGTGCCAGCAGACCGACAGGGGGTCGGAACGAGCAGTACTTC. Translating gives CASRPTGGRNEQYF.

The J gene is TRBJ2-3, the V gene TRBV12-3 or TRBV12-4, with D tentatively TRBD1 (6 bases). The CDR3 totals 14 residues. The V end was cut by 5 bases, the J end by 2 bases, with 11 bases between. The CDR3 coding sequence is TGTGCCAGCAGTCCAACAGGGCCCACAGATACGCAGTATTTT. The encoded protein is CASSPTGPTDTQYF.

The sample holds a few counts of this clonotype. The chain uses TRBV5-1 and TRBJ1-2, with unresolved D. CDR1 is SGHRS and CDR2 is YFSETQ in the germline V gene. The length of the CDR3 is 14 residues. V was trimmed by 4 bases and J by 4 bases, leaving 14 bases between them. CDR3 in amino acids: CASSPQLATYGYTF. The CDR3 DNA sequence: TGCGCCAGCAGCCCCCAACTAGCGACCTATGGCTACACCTTC.

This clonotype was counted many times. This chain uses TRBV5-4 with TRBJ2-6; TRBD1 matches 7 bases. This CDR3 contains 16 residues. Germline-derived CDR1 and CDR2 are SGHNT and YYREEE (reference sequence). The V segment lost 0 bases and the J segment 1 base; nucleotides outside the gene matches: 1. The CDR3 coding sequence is TGTGCCAGCAGCTTGGGACAGGGATCTGGGGCCAACGTCCTGACTTTC. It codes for CASSLGQGSGANVLTF. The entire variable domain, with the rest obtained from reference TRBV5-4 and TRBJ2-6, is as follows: ETGVTQSPTHLIKTRGQQVTLRCSSQSGHNTVSWYQQALGQGPQFIFQYYREEENGRGNFPPRFSGLQFPNYSSELNVNALELDDSALYLCASSLGQGSGANVLTFGAGSRLTVL.

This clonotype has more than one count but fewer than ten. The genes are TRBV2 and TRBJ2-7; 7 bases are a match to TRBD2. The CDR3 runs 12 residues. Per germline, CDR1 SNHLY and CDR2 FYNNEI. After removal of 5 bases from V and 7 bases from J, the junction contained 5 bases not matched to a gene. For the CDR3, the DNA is TGTGCCAGCAGTTCCCCGGGAGGTGAGCAGTACTTC. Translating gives CASSSPGGEQYF.

CDR3 region: CASYMTGSYEQYF. The CDR3 bases are TGTGCCAGCTACATGACAGGGTCCTACGAGCAGTACTTC. This chain links TRBV12-3 or TRBV12-4 with TRBJ2-7; TRBD1 agrees at 7 bases. The CDR3 covers 13 residues. The V gene end was trimmed by 8 bases and the J gene end by 1 base; junction bases not matched to a gene: 5.

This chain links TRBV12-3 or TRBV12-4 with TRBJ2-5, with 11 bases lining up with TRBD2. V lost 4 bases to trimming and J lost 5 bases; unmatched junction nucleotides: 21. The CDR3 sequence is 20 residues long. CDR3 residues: CASSSARLAGGLPFGETQYF. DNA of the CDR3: TGTGCCAGCAGTTCAGCAAGGCTAGCGGGGGGCCTGCCCTTTGGGGAGACCCAGTACTTC.

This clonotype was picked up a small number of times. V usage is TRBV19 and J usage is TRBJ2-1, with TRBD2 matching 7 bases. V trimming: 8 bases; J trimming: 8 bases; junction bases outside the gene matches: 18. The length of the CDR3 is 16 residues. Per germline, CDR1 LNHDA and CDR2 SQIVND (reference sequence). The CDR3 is CASSRTRRGKADEQFF. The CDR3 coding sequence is TGTGCCAGTTCTCGGACCCGGCGGGGGAAAGCGGATGAGCAGTTCTTC. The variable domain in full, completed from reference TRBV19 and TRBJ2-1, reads DGGITQSPKYLFRKEGQNVTLSCEQNLNHDAMYWYRQDPGQGLRLIYYSQIVNDFQKGDIAEGYSVSREKKESFPLTVTSAQKNPTAFYLCASSRTRRGKADEQFFGPGTRLTVL.